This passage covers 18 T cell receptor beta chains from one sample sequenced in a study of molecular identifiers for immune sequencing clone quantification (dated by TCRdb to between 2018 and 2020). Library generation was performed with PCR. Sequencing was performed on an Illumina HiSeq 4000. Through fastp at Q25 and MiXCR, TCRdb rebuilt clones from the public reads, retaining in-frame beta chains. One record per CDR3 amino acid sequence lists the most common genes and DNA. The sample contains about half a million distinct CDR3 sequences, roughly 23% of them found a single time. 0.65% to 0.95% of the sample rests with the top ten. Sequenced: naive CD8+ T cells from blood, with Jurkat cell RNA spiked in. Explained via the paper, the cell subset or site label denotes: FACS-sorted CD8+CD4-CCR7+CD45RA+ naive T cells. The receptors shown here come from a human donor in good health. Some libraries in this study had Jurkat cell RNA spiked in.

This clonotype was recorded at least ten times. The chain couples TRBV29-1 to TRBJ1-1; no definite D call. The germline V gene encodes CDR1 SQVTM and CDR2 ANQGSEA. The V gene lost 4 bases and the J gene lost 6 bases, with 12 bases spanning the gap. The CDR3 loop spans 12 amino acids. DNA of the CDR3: TGCAGCGTTGTTGGGGAGAGTGCTGAAGCTTTCTTT. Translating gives CSVVGESAEAFF.

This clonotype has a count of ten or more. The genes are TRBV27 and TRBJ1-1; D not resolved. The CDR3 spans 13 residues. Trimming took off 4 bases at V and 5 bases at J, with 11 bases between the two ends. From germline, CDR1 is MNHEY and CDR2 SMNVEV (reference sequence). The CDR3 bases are TGTGCCAGCAGTTCCGGCGTGTGGACTGAAGCTTTCTTT. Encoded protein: CASSSGVWTEAFF.

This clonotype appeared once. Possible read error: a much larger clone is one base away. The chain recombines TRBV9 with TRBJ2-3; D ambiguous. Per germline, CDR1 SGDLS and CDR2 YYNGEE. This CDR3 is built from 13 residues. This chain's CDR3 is CASGVLTTDTQYF. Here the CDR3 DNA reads TGTGCCAGCGGCGTCCTCACCACAGATACGCAGTATTTT.

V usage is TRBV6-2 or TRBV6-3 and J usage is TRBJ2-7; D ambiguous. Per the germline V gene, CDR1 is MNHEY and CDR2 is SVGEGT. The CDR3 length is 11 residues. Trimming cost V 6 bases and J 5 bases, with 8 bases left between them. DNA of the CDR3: TGTGCCAGCAGGCAGGTCCACGAGCAGTACTTC. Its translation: CASRQVHEQYF.

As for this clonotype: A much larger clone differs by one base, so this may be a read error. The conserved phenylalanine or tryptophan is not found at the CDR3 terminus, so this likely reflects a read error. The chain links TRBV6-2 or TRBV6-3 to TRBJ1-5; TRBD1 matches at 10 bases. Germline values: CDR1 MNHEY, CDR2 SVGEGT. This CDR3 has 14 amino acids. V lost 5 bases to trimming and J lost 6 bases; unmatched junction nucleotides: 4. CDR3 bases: TGTGCCAGCAGTAGGACAGGGGGGATTCAGCCCCAGCATTCT. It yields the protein CASSRTGGIQPQHS.

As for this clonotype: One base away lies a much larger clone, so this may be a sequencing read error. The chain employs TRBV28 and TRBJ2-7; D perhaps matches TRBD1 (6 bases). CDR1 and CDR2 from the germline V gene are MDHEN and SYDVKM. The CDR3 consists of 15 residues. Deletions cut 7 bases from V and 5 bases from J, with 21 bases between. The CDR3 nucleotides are TGTGCCAGCAACCCAAACAGGGCATATTGGGACGAGCAGTACTTC. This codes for CASNPNRAYWDEQYF.

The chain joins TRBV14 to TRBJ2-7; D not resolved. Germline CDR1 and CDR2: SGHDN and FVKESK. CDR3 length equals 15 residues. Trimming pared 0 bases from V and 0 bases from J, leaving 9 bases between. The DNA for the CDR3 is TGTGCCAGCAGCCAAGAGGGCAGCCTCTCCTACGAGCAGTACTTC. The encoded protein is CASSQEGSLSYEQYF.

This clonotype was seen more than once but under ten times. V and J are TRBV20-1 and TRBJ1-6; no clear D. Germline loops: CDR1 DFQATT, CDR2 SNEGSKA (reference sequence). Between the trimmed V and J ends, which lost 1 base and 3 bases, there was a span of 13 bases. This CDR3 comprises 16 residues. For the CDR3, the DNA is TGCAGTGCTAGAGGTGTTGGATCCCTCTATAATTCACCCCTCCACTTT. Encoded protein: CSARGVGSLYNSPLHF.

CDR3 loop: CAGSSYNEQFF. CDR3 nucleotide sequence: TGTGCCGGGAGCTCCTACAATGAGCAGTTCTTC. V is TRBV11-2 and J is TRBJ2-1; D is possibly TRBD2 (5 bases). The germline CDR1 and CDR2 sequences are SGHAT and FQNNGV. The CDR3 extends over 11 amino acids. V dropped 11 bases and J dropped 0 bases, with 5 bases sitting between them. The entire variable domain, with the rest obtained from reference TRBV11-2 and TRBJ2-1, is as follows: EAGVAQSPRYKIIEKRQSVAFWCNPISGHATLYWYQQILGQGPKLLIQFQNNGVVDDSQLPKDRFSAERLKGVDSTLKIQPAKLEDSAVYLCAGSSYNEQFFGPGTRLTVL.

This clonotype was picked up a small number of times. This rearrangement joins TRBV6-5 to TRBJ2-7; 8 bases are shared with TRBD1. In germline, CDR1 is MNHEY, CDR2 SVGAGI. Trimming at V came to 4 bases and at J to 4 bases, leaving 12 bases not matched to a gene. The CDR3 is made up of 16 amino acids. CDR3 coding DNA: TGTGCCAGCAGTTCAGGGGGCGAGATTTTTTTGTACGAGCAGTACTTC. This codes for CASSSGGEIFLYEQYF.

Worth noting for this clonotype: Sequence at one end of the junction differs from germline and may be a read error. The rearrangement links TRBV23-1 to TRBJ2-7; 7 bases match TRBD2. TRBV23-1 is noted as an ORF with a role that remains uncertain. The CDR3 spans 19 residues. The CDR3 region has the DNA TGCGCCAGCTGTCAAATAGAGCGGGGCCCAACCCGAAGCTCCTACGAGCAGTACTTC. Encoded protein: CASCQIERGPTRSSYEQYF.

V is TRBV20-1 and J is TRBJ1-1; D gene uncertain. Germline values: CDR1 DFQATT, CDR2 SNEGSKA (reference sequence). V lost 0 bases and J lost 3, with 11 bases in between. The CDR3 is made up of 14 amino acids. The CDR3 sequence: CSARERGRHTEAFF. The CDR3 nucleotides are TGCAGTGCTAGAGAGCGGGGAAGGCACACTGAAGCTTTCTTT.

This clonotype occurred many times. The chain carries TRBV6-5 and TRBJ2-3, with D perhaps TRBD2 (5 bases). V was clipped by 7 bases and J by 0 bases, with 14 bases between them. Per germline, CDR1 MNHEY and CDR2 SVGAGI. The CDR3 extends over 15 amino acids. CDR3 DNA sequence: TGTGCCAGCACCTCGGGGTACGCTAGCACAGATACGCAGTATTTT. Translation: CASTSGYASTDTQYF.

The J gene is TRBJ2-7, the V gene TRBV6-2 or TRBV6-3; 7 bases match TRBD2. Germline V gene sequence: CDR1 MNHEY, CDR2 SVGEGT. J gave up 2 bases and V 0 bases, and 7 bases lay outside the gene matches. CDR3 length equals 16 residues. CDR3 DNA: TGTGCCAGCAGTTACTCTTTCAGCGGGGCTCCCTACGAGCAGTACTTC. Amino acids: CASSYSFSGAPYEQYF.

The CDR3 loop reads CASSPEGGDGQPQHF. As DNA, the CDR3 is TGTGCCAGCAGCCCCGAGGGAGGGGATGGGCAGCCCCAGCATTTT. The chain uses TRBV11-3 and TRBJ1-5; D may be TRBD1 (5 bases). V was pared by 5 bases and J by 7 bases, with 18 bases between. This CDR3 contains 15 residues. Germline V gene lookup returns CDR1 SGHNT and CDR2 YENEEA.

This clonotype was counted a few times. Here the CDR3 DNA reads TGCAGTGCTAGAGATCTGCCGGCAGGGGGCCTGGAGACCCAGTACTTC. Translating gives CSARDLPAGGLETQYF. The rearrangement links TRBV20-1 to TRBJ2-5, with TRBD1 identical over 8 bases. V dropped 0 bases and J dropped 5; count of bases not matched to a gene: 11. This CDR3 has 16 residues. Germline CDR1 is DFQATT and CDR2 is SNEGSKA (reference sequence).

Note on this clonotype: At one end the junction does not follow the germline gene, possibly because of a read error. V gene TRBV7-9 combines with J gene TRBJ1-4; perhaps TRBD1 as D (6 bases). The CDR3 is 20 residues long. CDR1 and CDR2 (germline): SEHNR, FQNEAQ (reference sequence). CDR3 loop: CASSRIPPGQRALGDENLFF. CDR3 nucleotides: TGTGCCAGCAGCAGGATCCCTCCCGGACAGAGAGCCCTAGGGGATGAAAACCTGTTTTTT.

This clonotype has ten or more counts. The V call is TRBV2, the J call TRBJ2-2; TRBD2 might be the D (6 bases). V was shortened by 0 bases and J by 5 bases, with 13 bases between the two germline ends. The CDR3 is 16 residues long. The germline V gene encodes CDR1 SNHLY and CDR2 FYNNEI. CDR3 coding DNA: TGTGCCAGCAGTGAAGCGGAGGACTACCCGACCGGGGAGCTGTTTTTT. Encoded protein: CASSEAEDYPTGELFF.